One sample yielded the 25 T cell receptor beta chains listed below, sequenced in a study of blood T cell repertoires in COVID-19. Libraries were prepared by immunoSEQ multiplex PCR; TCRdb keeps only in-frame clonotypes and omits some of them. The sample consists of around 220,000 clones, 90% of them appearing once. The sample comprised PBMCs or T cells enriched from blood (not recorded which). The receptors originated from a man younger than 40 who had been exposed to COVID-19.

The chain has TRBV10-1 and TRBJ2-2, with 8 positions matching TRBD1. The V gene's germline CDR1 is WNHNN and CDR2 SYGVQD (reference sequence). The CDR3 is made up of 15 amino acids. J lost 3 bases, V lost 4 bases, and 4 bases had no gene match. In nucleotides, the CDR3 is TGCGCCAGCAGTGGGACAGGGTATGACACCGGGGAGCTGTTTTTT. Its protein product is CASSGTGYDTGELFF.

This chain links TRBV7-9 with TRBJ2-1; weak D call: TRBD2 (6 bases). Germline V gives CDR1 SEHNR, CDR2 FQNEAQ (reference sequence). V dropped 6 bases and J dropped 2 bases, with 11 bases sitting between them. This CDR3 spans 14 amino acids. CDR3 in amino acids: CASRDGSTYNEQFF. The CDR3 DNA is TGTGCCAGCAGGGACGGGAGTACCTACAATGAGCAGTTCTTC.

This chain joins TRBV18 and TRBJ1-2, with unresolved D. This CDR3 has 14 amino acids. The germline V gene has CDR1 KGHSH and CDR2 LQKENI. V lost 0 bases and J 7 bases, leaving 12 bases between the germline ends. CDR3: CASSPPPPTGGYTF. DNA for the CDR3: TGTGCCAGCTCACCACCCCCCCCGACGGGTGGCTACACCTTC. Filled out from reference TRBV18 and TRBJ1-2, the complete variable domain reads NAGVMQNPRHLVRRRGQEARLRCSPMKGHSHVYWYRQLPEEGLKFMVYLQKENIIDESGMPKERFSAEFPKEGPSILRIQQVVRGDSAAYFCASSPPPPTGGYTFGSGTRLTVV.

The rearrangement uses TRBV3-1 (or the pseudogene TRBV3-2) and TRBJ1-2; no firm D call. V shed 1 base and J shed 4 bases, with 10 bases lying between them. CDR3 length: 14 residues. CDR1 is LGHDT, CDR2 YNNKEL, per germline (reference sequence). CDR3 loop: CASSQGRGLYGYTF. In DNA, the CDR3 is TGTGCCAGCAGCCAAGGTCGGGGTCTCTATGGCTACACCTTC.

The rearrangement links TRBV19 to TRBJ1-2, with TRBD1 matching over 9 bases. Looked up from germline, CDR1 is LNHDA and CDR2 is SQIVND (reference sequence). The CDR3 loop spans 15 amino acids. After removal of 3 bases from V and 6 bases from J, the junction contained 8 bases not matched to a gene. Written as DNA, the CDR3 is TGTGCCAGTAGTATTATGGACAGGGGTTTGGATGGCTACACCTTC. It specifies CASSIMDRGLDGYTF.

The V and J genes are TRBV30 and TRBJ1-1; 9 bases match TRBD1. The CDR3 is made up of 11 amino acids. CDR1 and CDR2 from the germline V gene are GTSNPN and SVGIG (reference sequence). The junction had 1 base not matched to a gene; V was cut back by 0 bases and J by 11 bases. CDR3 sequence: CAWSVGTGAFF. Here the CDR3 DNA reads TGTGCCTGGAGTGTAGGGACAGGGGCTTTCTTT.

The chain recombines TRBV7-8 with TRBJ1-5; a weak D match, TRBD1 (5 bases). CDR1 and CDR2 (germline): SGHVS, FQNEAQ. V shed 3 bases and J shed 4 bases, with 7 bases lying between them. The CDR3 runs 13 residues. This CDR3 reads CASSFDSNQPQHF. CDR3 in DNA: TGTGCCAGCAGCTTCGACAGTAATCAGCCCCAGCATTTT.

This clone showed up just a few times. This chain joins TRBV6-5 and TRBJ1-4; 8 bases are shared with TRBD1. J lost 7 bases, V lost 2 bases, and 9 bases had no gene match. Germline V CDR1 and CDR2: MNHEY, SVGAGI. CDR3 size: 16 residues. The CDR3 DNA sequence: TGTGCCAGCAGTTACGATCGGACAGGGAGGACTGAAAAACTGTTTTTT. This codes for CASSYDRTGRTEKLFF.

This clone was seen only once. The CDR3 region has the DNA TGCGCCAGCACCTTAGGGACGGGGGTTACCTACGAGCAGTACTTC. Translated, it gives CASTLGTGVTYEQYF. V and J are TRBV5-1 and TRBJ2-7, with D maybe TRBD2 (6 bases). Trimming cost V 6 bases and J 2 bases, with 18 bases left between them. Germline V gives CDR1 SGHRS, CDR2 YFSETQ. This CDR3 is built from 15 residues.

The CDR3 region is CASSFLGTGEDEQFF. CDR3 DNA sequence: TGCGCCAGCAGCTTCCTCGGGACAGGGGAGGATGAGCAGTTCTTC. The chain combines TRBV5-1 with TRBJ2-1; 10 positions agree with TRBD1. Germline V gives CDR1 SGHRS, CDR2 YFSETQ. V lost 2 bases, J lost 8 bases, and 7 bases stayed unmatched. The CDR3 contains 15 residues.

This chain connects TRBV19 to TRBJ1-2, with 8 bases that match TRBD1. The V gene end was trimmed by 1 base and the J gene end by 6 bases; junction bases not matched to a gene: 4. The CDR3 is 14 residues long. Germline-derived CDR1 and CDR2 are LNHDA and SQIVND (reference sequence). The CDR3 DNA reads TGTGCCAGTAGTATAGGCGCAGGGGGCGATGGCTACACCTTC. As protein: CASSIGAGGDGYTF.

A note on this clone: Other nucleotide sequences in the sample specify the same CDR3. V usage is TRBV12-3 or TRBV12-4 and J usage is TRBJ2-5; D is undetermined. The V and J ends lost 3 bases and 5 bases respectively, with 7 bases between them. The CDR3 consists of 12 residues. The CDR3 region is CASSFSSETQYF. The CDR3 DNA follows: TGTGCCAGCAGTTTTAGCTCTGAGACCCAGTACTTC.

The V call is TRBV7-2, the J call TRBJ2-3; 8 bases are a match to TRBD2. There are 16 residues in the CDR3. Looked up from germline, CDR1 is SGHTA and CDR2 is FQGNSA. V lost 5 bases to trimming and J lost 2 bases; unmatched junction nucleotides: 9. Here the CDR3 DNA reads TGTGCCAGCAGCATACGCGGGGGGACAAACACAGATACGCAGTATTTT. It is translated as CASSIRGGTNTDTQYF.

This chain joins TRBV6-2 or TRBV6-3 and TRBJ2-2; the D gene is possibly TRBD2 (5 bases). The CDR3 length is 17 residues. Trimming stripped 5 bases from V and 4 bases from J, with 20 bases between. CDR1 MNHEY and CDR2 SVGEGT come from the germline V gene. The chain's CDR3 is CASSPRGSASITGELFF. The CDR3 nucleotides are TGTGCCAGCAGTCCACGCGGGTCCGCTTCGATCACCGGGGAGCTGTTTTTT.

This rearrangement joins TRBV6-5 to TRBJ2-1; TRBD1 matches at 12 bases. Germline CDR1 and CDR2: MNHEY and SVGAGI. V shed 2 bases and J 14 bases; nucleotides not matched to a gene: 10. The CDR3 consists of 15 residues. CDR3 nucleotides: TGTGCCAGCAGTTACCGGGACAGGGGGCGAGAGGTGAAGTTCTTC. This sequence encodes CASSYRDRGREVKFF.

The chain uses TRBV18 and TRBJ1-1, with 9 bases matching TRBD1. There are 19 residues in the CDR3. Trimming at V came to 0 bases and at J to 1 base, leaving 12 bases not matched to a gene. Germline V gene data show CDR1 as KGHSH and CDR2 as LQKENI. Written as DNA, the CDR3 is TGTGCCAGCTCACCACCTAATCCGGGACAGGGAATTAAGAACACTGAAGCTTTCTTT. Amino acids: CASSPPNPGQGIKNTEAFF.

The DNA for the CDR3 is TGTGCCAGCAGCTCCGACAGGGCTTCGAACACCGGGGAGCTGTTTTTT. This encodes CASSSDRASNTGELFF. The rearrangement links TRBV7-9 to TRBJ2-2; the match to TRBD1 covers 7 bases. In germline, CDR1 is SEHNR, CDR2 FQNEAQ (reference sequence). The CDR3 loop spans 16 amino acids. V lost 4 bases to trimming and J lost 0 bases; unmatched junction nucleotides: 5.

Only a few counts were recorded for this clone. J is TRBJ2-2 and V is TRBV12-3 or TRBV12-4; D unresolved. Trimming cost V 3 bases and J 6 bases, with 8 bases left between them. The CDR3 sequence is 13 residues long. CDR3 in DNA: TGTGCCAGCAGTTTGATAGTGGCCGGGGAGCTGTTTTTT. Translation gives CASSLIVAGELFF.

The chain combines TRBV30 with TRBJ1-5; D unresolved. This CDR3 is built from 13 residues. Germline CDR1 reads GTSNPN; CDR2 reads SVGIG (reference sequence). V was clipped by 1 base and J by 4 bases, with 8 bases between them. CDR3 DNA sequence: TGTGCCTGGAGTGCCCGGAGTAATCAGCCCCAGCATTTT. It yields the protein CAWSARSNQPQHF.

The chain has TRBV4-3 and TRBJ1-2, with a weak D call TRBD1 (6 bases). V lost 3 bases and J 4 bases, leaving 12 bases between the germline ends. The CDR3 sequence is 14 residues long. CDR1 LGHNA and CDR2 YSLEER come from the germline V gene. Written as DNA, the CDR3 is TGCGCCAGCAGCCAGGACAGAATTGTCTATGGCTACACCTTC. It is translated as CASSQDRIVYGYTF.

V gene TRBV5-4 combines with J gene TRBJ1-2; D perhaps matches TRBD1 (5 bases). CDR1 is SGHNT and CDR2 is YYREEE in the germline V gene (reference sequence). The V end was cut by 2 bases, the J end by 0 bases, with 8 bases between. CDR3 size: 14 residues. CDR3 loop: CASSFGGSNYGYTF. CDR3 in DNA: TGTGCCAGCAGCTTCGGGGGGTCTAACTATGGCTACACCTTC. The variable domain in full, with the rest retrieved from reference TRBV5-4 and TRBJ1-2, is ETGVTQSPTHLIKTRGQQVTLRCSSQSGHNTVSWYQQALGQGPQFIFQYYREEENGRGNFPPRFSGLQFPNYSSELNVNALELDDSALYLCASSFGGSNYGYTFGSGTRLTVV.

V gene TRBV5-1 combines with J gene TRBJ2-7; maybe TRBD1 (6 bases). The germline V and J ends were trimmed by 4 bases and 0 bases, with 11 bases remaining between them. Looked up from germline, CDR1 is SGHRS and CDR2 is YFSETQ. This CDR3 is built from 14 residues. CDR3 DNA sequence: TGCGCCAGCAGCCCTCCAGGGGACTCCTACGAGCAGTACTTC. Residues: CASSPPGDSYEQYF.

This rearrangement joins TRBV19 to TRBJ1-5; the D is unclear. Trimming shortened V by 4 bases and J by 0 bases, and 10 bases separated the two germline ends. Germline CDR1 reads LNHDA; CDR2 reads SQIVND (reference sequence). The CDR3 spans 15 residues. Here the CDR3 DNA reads TGTGCCAGTAGTACGGCCAGGATTAGCAATCAGCCCCAGCATTTT. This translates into CASSTARISNQPQHF.

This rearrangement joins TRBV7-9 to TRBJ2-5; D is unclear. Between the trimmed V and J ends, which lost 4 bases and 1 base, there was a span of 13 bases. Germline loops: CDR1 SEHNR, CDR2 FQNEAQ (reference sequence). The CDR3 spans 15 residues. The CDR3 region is CASSSFQAAQETQYF. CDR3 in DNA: TGTGCCAGCAGCTCTTTCCAAGCCGCCCAAGAGACCCAGTACTTC.

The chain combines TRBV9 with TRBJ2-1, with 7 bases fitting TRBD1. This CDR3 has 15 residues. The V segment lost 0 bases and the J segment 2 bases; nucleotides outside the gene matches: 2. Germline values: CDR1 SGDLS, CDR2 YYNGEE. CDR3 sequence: CASSVAGQPYNEQFF. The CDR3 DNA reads TGTGCCAGCAGCGTAGCGGGACAGCCCTACAATGAGCAGTTCTTC.